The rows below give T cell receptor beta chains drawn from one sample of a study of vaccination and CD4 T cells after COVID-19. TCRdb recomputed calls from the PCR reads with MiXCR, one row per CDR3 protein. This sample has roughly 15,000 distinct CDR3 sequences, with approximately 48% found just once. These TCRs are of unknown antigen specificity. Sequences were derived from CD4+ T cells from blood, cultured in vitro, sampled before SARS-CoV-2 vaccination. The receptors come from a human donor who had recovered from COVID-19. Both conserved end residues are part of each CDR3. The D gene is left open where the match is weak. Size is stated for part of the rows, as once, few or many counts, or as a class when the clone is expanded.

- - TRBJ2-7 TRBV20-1 CSASDNYEQYF TGCAGTGCTAGTGATAATTACGAGCAGTACTTC
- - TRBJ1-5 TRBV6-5 CTSSYSGASNQPQHF TGTACCAGCAGTTACTCAGGGGCGAGTAATCAGCCCCAGCATTTT
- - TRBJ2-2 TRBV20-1 CSARLVQKSGELFF TGCAGTGCTAGACTCGTCCAAAAGTCCGGGGAGCTGTTTTTT
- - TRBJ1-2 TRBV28 CASRVATFNYGYTF TGTGCCAGCAGGGTCGCCACCTTTAACTATGGCTACACCTTC
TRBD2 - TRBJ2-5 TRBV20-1 CSAPPGTRGETQYF TGCAGTGCCCCACCTGGGACTAGGGGGGAGACCCAGTACTTC
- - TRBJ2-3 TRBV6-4 CASSTTEGSADTQYF TGTGCCAGCAGTACGACAGAAGGGAGCGCAGATACGCAGTATTTT
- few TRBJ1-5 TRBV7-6 CASSQPNQPQHF TGTGCCAGCAGCCAACCGAATCAGCCCCAGCATTTT
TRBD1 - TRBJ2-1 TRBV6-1 CASSLTGPYNEQFF TGTGCCAGCAGCTTGACAGGGCCCTACAATGAGCAGTTCTTC
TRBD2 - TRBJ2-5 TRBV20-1 CSATSPTTTSGGAWETQYF TGCAGTGCTACTAGCCCGACCACGACTAGCGGGGGGGCGTGGGAGACCCAGTACTTC
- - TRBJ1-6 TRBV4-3 CASSQVFRTSPLHF TGCGCCAGCAGCCAAGTATTCCGGACTTCACCCCTCCACTTT
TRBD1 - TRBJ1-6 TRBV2 CASRGVTGGNSPLHF TGTGCCAGCAGAGGGGTCACAGGGGGGAATTCACCCCTCCACTTT
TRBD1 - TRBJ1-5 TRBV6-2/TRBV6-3 CASTPHPFDRGRISNQPQHF TGTGCCAGCACCCCCCATCCGTTCGACAGGGGGCGAATAAGCAATCAGCCCCAGCATTTT
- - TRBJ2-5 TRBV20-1 CSARDPREETQYF TGCAGTGCTAGAGATCCCAGGGAGGAGACCCAGTACTTC
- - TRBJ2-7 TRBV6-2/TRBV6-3 CASTLAGPSYEQYF TGTGCCAGCACCCTTGCGGGACCCTCCTACGAGCAGTACTTC
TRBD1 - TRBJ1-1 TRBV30 CAWGTGNTEAFF TGTGCCTGGGGGACAGGTAACACTGAAGCTTTCTTT
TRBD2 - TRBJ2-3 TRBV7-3 CASSEAGAADTQYF TGTGCCAGCAGCGAAGCGGGAGCTGCAGATACGCAGTATTTT
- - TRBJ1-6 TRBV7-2 CASSLEGFPLHF TGTGCCAGCAGCTTAGAAGGGTTTCCCCTCCACTTT
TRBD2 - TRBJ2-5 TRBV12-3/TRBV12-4 CASSLGGGYQETQYF TGTGCCAGCAGTTTAGGCGGGGGATACCAAGAGACCCAGTACTTC
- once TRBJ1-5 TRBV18 CASSPPGRPLEQPQHF TGTGCCAGCTCACCCCCGGGACGCCCGTTAGAGCAGCCCCAGCATTTT
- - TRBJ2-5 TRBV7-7 CASSRLRQAETQYF TGTGCCAGCAGCCGACTTAGACAGGCCGAGACCCAGTACTTC
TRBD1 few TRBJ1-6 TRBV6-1 CASSRGTESFTLHF TGTGCCAGCAGTCGGGGGACAGAGAGTTTCACCCTCCACTTT
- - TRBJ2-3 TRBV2 CASSSGHTDTQYF TGTGCCAGCAGTTCCGGCCACACAGATACGCAGTATTTT
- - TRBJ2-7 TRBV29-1 CSVADREGRASYEQYF TGCAGCGTCGCCGACAGGGAGGGACGGGCTTCCTACGAGCAGTACTTC
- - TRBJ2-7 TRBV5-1 CASSSRSNSGTGLYEQYF TGCGCCAGCAGCTCCCGATCGAATAGCGGGACAGGACTCTACGAGCAGTACTTC
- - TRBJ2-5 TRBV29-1 CSVEEGQAETQYF TGCAGCGTTGAAGAGGGGCAAGCTGAGACCCAGTACTTC
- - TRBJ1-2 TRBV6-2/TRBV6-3 CASSWAVESGGYTF TGTGCCAGCAGCTGGGCTGTGGAATCAGGTGGCTACACCTTC
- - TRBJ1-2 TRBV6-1 CASSNTAWGDGYTF TGTGCCAGCAGTAACACCGCCTGGGGGGATGGCTACACCTTC
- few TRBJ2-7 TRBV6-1 CASSPQAGLEQYF TGTGCCAGCAGTCCCCAGGCGGGGCTCGAGCAGTACTTC
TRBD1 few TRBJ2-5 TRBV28 CASSPTGQVGQETQYF TGTGCCAGCAGCCCAACCGGACAGGTTGGTCAAGAGACCCAGTACTTC
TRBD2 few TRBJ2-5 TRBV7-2 CASSLDKRGGRETQYF TGTGCCAGCAGCTTAGATAAGCGGGGGGGCCGAGAGACCCAGTACTTC
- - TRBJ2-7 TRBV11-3 CASSPGTIRDEQYF TGTGCCAGCAGCCCCGGGACAATTAGGGACGAGCAGTACTTC
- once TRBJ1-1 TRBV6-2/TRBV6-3 CASSFRGQNTEAFF TGTGCCAGCAGTTTTAGGGGACAGAACACTGAAGCTTTCTTT
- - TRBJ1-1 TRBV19 CASSQGPMNTEAFF TGTGCCAGTAGTCAGGGGCCGATGAACACTGAAGCTTTCTTT
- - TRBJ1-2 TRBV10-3 CAISDGRGDGYTF TGTGCCATCAGTGATGGGAGAGGGGATGGCTACACCTTC
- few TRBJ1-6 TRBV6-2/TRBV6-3 CASTSGTNLPPLHF TGTGCCAGCACTTCCGGGACAAATTTACCACCCCTCCACTTT
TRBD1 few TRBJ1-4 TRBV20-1 CSARDVTGGREKLFF TGCAGTGCTAGAGACGTAACAGGGGGCCGTGAAAAACTGTTTTTT
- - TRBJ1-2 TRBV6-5 CASSYSDGTVHGYTF TGTGCCAGCAGTTACTCGGACGGGACCGTGCATGGCTACACCTTC
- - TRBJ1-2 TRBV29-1 CSVDIAGDYGYTF TGCAGCGTTGATATTGCAGGGGACTATGGCTACACCTTC
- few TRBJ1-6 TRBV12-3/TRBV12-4 CASSFSSSYNSPLHF TGTGCCAGCAGTTTCTCGAGCTCCTATAATTCACCCCTCCACTTT
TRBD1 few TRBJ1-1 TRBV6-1 CASRFIGGQVNTEAFF TGTGCCAGCAGGTTCATCGGGGGACAGGTGAACACTGAAGCTTTCTTT
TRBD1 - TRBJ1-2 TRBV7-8 CASSKTGSGYTF TGTGCCAGCAGCAAGACAGGGTCAGGCTACACCTTC
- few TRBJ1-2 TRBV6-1 CASRYQGTANYGYTF TGTGCCAGCAGATATCAGGGGACGGCTAACTATGGCTACACCTTC
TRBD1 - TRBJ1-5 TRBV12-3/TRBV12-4 CVSSTRTGSNQPQHF TGTGTCAGCAGCACGAGGACAGGGAGCAATCAGCCCCAGCATTTT
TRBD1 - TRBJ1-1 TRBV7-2 CAGSEDRGRGEAFF TGTGCCGGCAGCGAAGACAGGGGGCGCGGGGAAGCTTTCTTT
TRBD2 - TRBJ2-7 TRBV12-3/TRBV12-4 CASSLKGGTSGSPYEQYF TGTGCCAGCAGTTTAAAAGGGGGGACTAGCGGGTCACCCTACGAGCAGTACTTC
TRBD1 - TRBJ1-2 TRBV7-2 CASRSDRGGRDGYTF TGTGCCAGCAGATCGGACAGGGGGGGAAGGGATGGCTACACCTTC
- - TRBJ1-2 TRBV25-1 CASSEITGYGYTF TGTGCCAGCAGTGAAATCACAGGCTATGGCTACACCTTC